One and the same sample provided the 6 T cell receptor beta chains below, sequenced in a study of blood T cell repertoires in COVID-19. This table comes from immunoSEQ multiplex PCR, and its TCRdb copy is limited to in-frame clones, with some not included. The sample consists of some 500,000 clones, 85% to 90% of them appearing once. The source material was peripheral blood. The receptors come from a woman between 45 and 60 years old with COVID-19, enrolled during active disease.

The V call is TRBV7-6, the J call TRBJ2-2, with 7 bases identical to TRBD1. V shed 5 bases, J shed 0 bases, and the junction held 6 bases outside the gene matches. The length of the CDR3 is 16 residues. Germline assignment: CDR1 SGHVS and CDR2 FNYEAQ. CDR3 nucleotide sequence: TGTGCCAGCAGCCCCAGGGGGACAGCGAACACCGGGGAGCTGTTTTTT. Protein product: CASSPRGTANTGELFF.

The chain joins TRBV2 to TRBJ2-2, with TRBD2 matching 10 bases. The germline gives CDR1 SNHLY, CDR2 FYNNEI. With V trimmed by 0 bases and J by 6 bases, 7 bases remained unmatched. The CDR3 has 17 residues. This chain's CDR3 is CASSEARVAGGPGELFF. The DNA for the CDR3 is TGTGCCAGCAGTGAAGCGCGGGTAGCGGGGGGACCCGGGGAGCTGTTTTTT.

This clone was seen only once. The junction departs from germline at one end; a sequencing error may be responsible. The chain carries TRBV30 and TRBJ2-4, with D possibly matching TRBD1 (5 bases). This CDR3 is 14 amino acids long. CDR1 and CDR2 (germline): GTSNPN, SVGIG (reference sequence). The CDR3 DNA reads as TGTGCCTGGAGTGTAATGACAGCCCAAAACATTCAGTACTTC. This gives the protein CAWSVMTAQNIQYF. The full variable domain, its missing parts supplied by reference TRBV30 and TRBJ2-4, is SQTIHQWPATLVQPVGSPLSLECTVEGTSNPNLYWYRQAAGRGLQLLFYSVGIGQISSEVPQNLSASRPQDRQFILSSKKLLLSDSGFYLCAWSVMTAQNIQYFGAGTRLSVL.

V usage is TRBV20-1 and J usage is TRBJ1-1, with D possibly being TRBD1 (6 bases). CDR3 size: 10 residues. The germline V gene encodes CDR1 DFQATT and CDR2 SNEGSKA (reference sequence). CDR3 sequence (DNA): TGCGCCGGACAGCTCACTGAAGCTTTCTTT. Protein product: CAGQLTEAFF.

The chain carries TRBV24-1 and TRBJ1-2; possible D gene TRBD1, 5 bases. Germline CDR1 reads KGHDR; CDR2 reads SFDVKD. Trimming removed 3 bases from V and 6 bases from J, with 13 bases in between. The CDR3 spans 14 residues. As DNA, the CDR3 is TGTGCCACCAGTGATCAAGACGGGGGTCATGGCTACACCTTC. Protein product: CATSDQDGGHGYTF.

The chain employs TRBV24-1 and TRBJ1-2; D gene ambiguous. CDR3 length equals 13 residues. V was cut by 1 base and J by 2 bases, with 4 bases left in between. Germline CDR1 and CDR2: KGHDR and SFDVKD. The CDR3 coding sequence is TGTGCCACCAGTGATTTAGAGAACTATGGCTACACCTTC. This gives the protein CATSDLENYGYTF.